This TCR beta chain stems from a study of T cell responses to AZD1222 COVID-19 vaccine. For the study at large: Analysis merged second doses at about 4 or about 12 weeks. Findings and limits, study-wide: Reportedly, close to half of spike-specific TCRs are directed against unmutated variant regions. Mostly white British, mostly female donors; authors suggested clonal diversity may be underestimated.

Assay: immunoSEQ multiplex PCR; the TCRdb copy retains only in-frame clones and omits some. The repertoire holds tens of thousands of clones, with 80% to 90% as singletons. Worth noting for this clone: Its antigen is unidentified.

Trimming stripped 5 bases from V and 9 bases from J, with 17 bases between. The length of the CDR3 is 15 residues. CDR1 is MNHEY and CDR2 is SVGAGI in the germline V gene. The gene calls are TRBV6-5 and TRBJ1-6, with D uncertain. The starting material was peripheral blood, obtained on day 0 of AZD1222 vaccination. This receptor was taken from an adult in good health. CDR3 in amino acids: CASSNPGSPSSPLHF. The DNA for the CDR3 is TGTGCCAGCAGTAACCCCGGGTCCCCTAGTTCACCCCTCCACTTT.